This TCR beta chain was captured in a study of blood T cells in healthy people across ages. The CDR3 runs 9 residues. In germline, CDR1 is LGHNA, CDR2 YSLEER. V was pared by 11 bases and J by 5 bases, with 6 bases between. The sample holds a few counts of this clonotype. A second about 7 to 11 cycle PCR used barcoded and J-beta primers. TCRdb re-derived calls from the 5' RACE reads in MiXCR, one entry per CDR3 protein. The sample lists around 1,000,000 distinct CDR3 sequences, around 25% occurring once. This sample was shared with a second study, whose subject was T cells of mothers and their children.

The sequence was collected from a girl aged 2-15 years in good health. The sequenced sample consisted of blood. The V and J genes are TRBV4-3 and TRBJ1-2; D is undetermined. Written as DNA, the CDR3 is TGCGCCCGGCCTTATGGCTACACCTTC. Amino acid sequence: CARPYGYTF.